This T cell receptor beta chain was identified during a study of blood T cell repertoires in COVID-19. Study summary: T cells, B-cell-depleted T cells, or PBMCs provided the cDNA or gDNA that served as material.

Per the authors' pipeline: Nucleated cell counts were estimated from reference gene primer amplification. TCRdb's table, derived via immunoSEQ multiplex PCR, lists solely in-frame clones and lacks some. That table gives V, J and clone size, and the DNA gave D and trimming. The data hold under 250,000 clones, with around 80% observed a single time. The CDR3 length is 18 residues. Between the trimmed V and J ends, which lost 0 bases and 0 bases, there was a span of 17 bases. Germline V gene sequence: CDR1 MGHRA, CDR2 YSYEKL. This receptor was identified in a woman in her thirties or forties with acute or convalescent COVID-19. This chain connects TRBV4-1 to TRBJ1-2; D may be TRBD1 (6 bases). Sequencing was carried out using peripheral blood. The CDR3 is CASSQEPPTGRANYGYTF. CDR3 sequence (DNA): TGCGCCAGCAGCCAAGAACCCCCAACAGGGCGGGCTAACTATGGCTACACCTTC.